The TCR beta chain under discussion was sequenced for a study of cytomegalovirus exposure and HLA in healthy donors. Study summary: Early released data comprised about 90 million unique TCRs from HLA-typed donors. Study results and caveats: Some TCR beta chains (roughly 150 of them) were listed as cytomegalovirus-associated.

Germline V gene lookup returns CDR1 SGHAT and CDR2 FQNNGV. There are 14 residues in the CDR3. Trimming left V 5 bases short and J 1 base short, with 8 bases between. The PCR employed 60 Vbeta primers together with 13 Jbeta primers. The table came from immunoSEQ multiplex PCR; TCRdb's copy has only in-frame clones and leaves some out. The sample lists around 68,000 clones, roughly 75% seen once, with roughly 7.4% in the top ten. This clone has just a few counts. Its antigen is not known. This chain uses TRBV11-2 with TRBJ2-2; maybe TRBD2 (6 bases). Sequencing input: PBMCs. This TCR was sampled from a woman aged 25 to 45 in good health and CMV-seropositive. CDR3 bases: TGTGCCAGCAGCCTGGGACTGAACACCGGGGAGCTGTTTTTT. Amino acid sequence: CASSLGLNTGELFF.